These 19 T cell receptor beta chains came from one sample sequenced in a study of T cell changes during pregnancy in multiple sclerosis (dated by TCRdb to the late 2010s). Receptor libraries were prepared by the immunoSEQ multiplex PCR assay. TCRdb obtained this table from immuneACCESS and retained in-frame rearrangements with V and J assigned. These tables miss some clones; where compared with another copy, unresolved V genes account for less than half of the shortfall, and the remainder is unexplained. The table for this sample lists under 70,000 clones; 91% of them were counted only once. The ten largest clones capture 1% to 1.5% of the sample. The sample here was peripheral blood, taken after pregnancy. Source of these receptors: a female donor in good health, enrolled as a control in a pregnancy study.

This clone appeared a single time. V and J are TRBV5-8 and TRBJ2-7; 7 nucleotides line up with TRBD1. Germline V lookup: CDR1 SGHTS, CDR2 YDEGEE. This CDR3 is 15 amino acids long. V shed 2 bases, J shed 0 bases, and the junction held 5 bases outside the gene matches. The CDR3 is CASSFHRGNSYEQYF. In DNA, the CDR3 is TGTGCCAGCAGCTTCCACAGGGGCAACTCCTACGAGCAGTACTTC.

The CDR3: CAWTIGGTVPFF. The DNA of the CDR3 is TGTGCCTGGACTATTGGAGGTACAGTTCCTTTCTTT. V gene TRBV30 combines with J gene TRBJ1-1; D gene uncertain. The CDR3 contains 12 residues. V was trimmed by 4 bases and J by 12 bases, leaving 18 bases between them. In germline, CDR1 is GTSNPN, CDR2 SVGIG (reference sequence).

J is TRBJ1-4 and V is TRBV2; 7 bases line up with TRBD1. The CDR3 extends over 12 amino acids. V lost 7 bases, J lost 8 bases, and 4 bases stayed unmatched. CDR1 is SNHLY and CDR2 is FYNNEI in the germline V gene. The DNA of the CDR3 is TGTGCCAGCAAGACAGGGTACGAAAAACTGTTTTTT. Protein sequence: CASKTGYEKLFF.

The rearrangement uses TRBV11-3 and TRBJ2-7, with D uncertain. V lost 5 bases, J lost 2 bases, and 13 bases lay in between. This CDR3 spans 14 amino acids. Germline V CDR1 and CDR2: SGHNT, YENEEA. The CDR3 region has the DNA TGTGCCAGCAGCCCCCCCCTCCTTACCTACGAGCAGTACTTC. Translation: CASSPPLLTYEQYF.

The J gene is TRBJ1-5, the V gene TRBV27; the match to TRBD1 covers 9 bases. V trimming: 4 bases; J trimming: 7 bases; junction bases outside the gene matches: 5. The CDR3 spans 14 residues. Germline V gene data show CDR1 as MNHEY and CDR2 as SMNVEV (reference sequence). The CDR3 DNA sequence: TGTGCCAGCAGTTCACAGGGGGCTGGGCAGCCCCAGCATTTT. This gives the protein CASSSQGAGQPQHF.

This chain joins TRBV7-9 and TRBJ1-1; D uncertain. Germline CDR1 SEHNR, CDR2 FQNEAQ (reference sequence). The CDR3 has 17 amino acids. V lost 1 base to trimming and J lost 2 bases, with 17 bases between them. The DNA for the CDR3 is TGTGCCAGCAGCTTAGGAGCGGCTGCGGTACTAAACACTGAAGCTTTCTTT. Translated: CASSLGAAAVLNTEAFF.

The rearrangement joins TRBV13 to TRBJ2-7; D may be TRBD2 (5 bases). Trimming shortened V by 5 bases and J by 4 bases, and 9 bases separated the two germline ends. This CDR3 has 12 residues. Germline CDR1 is PRHDT and CDR2 is FYEKMQ (reference sequence). The CDR3: CASSRPGYEQYF. CDR3 sequence (DNA): TGTGCCAGCAGCCGCCCGGGGTACGAGCAGTACTTC.

This chain links TRBV7-8 with TRBJ2-4; D may be TRBD1 (6 bases). With 5 bases removed from V and 7 bases from J, the gap between germline ends came to 21 bases. CDR1 is SGHVS, CDR2 FQNEAQ, per germline. The CDR3 extends over 16 amino acids. The CDR3 spells CASSPGYRAPGNIQYF. As DNA, the CDR3 is TGTGCCAGCAGCCCCGGCTACAGGGCCCCTGGTAACATTCAGTACTTC.

This sequence joins TRBV19 and TRBJ1-4, with 10 bases identical to TRBD1. Germline V gene sequence: CDR1 LNHDA, CDR2 SQIVND (reference sequence). This CDR3 is built from 16 residues. Unmatched junction bases numbered 10, after V lost 5 bases and J lost 7 bases. CDR3 DNA sequence: TGTGCCAGTAGTCCCCCGGGACAGGGGTTCAGTGAAAAACTGTTTTTT. Translating gives CASSPPGQGFSEKLFF.

The CDR3 DNA follows: TGTGCCAGCAGCCCTCGGGGAGGGGAAGGCAATCAGCCCCAGCATTTT. Translating it yields CASSPRGGEGNQPQHF. The V call is TRBV7-2, the J call TRBJ1-5, with D possibly TRBD1 on 5 matching bases. The CDR3 is made up of 16 amino acids. The V and J ends lost 5 bases and 2 bases respectively, with 16 bases between them. The germline CDR1 and CDR2 sequences are SGHTA and FQGNSA.

J is TRBJ2-5 and V is TRBV6-5; perhaps TRBD2 as D (6 bases). Germline CDR1 and CDR2: MNHEY and SVGAGI. Trimming removed 4 bases at V and 4 bases at J, with 16 bases between. CDR3 length equals 15 residues. For the CDR3, the DNA is TGTGCCAGCAGTTTGAACTCGGCGGGGCGAGAGACCCAGTACTTC. Amino acids: CASSLNSAGRETQYF.

This sequence joins TRBV4-1 and TRBJ2-5, with TRBD2 matching over 8 bases. This CDR3 contains 15 residues. Per the germline V gene, CDR1 is MGHRA and CDR2 is YSYEKL. Germline trimming cut 0 bases from V and 4 bases from J; bases unmatched to any gene: 4. CDR3 bases: TGCGCCAGCAGCCAAGAGGGCCTAGCGGGAGAGACCCAGTACTTC. This sequence encodes CASSQEGLAGETQYF.

The chain employs TRBV15 and TRBJ1-2; no reliable D call. Germline V CDR1 and CDR2: LNHNV, YYDKDF (reference sequence). V gave up 0 bases and J gave up 12 bases, with 11 bases separating them. This CDR3 comprises 12 residues. CDR3 residues: CATSRENRENTF. DNA of the CDR3: TGTGCCACCAGCAGAGAAAACAGAGAGAACACCTTC.

The rearrangement joins TRBV7-6 to TRBJ2-7; 7 bases align to TRBD2. Germline V gene data show CDR1 as SGHVS and CDR2 as FNYEAQ. The V and J ends lost 5 bases and 3 bases, in that order; junction bases with no gene match: 7. CDR3 length: 14 residues. The CDR3 DNA sequence: TGTGCCAGCAGCCTTACGGGGGGAATCTACGAGCAGTACTTC. Translating gives CASSLTGGIYEQYF.

This chain uses TRBV9 with TRBJ1-3; a possible D gene is TRBD1 (6 bases). Germline CDR1 is SGDLS and CDR2 is YYNGEE. The length of the CDR3 is 18 residues. Trimming took off 1 base at V and 0 bases at J, with 17 bases between the two ends. DNA for the CDR3: TGTGCCAGCAGCGTAATGGAACCGGGACACTACTCTGGAAACACCATATATTTT. As protein: CASSVMEPGHYSGNTIYF. The full variable domain, rest sourced from reference TRBV9 and TRBJ1-3, is DSGVTQTPKHLITATGQRVTLRCSPRSGDLSVYWYQQSLDQGLQFLIQYYNGEERAKGNILERFSAQQFPDLHSELNLSSLELGDSALYFCASSVMEPGHYSGNTIYFGEGSWLTVV.

The J gene is TRBJ1-2, the V gene TRBV2, with D hard to call. The germline V and J ends were trimmed by 6 bases and 5 bases, with 7 bases remaining between them. The CDR3 extends over 11 amino acids. Germline assignment: CDR1 SNHLY and CDR2 FYNNEI. The CDR3 DNA is TGTGCCAGCAGAGACACGTATGGCTACACCTTC. Translating gives CASRDTYGYTF.

Here the CDR3 DNA reads TGTGCCAGCAGCGGCCCACTAGGGGGCAGCACAGATACGCAGTATTTT. This translates into CASSGPLGGSTDTQYF. The genes are TRBV25-1 and TRBJ2-3; TRBD1 aligns across 7 bases. Per germline, CDR1 MGHDK and CDR2 SYGVNS. This CDR3 comprises 16 residues. With V trimmed by 6 bases and J by 0 bases, 9 bases remained unmatched.

The rearrangement joins TRBV5-4 to TRBJ1-2, with D maybe TRBD1 (6 bases). Germline CDR1 reads SGHNT; CDR2 reads YYREEE (reference sequence). The V and J ends lost 4 bases and 8 bases respectively, with 12 bases between them. The CDR3 length is 12 residues. The CDR3 DNA reads as TGTGCCAGCAGCGGGGGAGGGGGAGGCTACACCTTC. This sequence encodes CASSGGGGGYTF.

This chain links TRBV30 with TRBJ1-5; D is undetermined. The length of the CDR3 is 13 residues. Germline CDR1 GTSNPN, CDR2 SVGIG (reference sequence). The V gene lost 4 bases and the J gene lost 7 bases, with 14 bases spanning the gap. CDR3 sequence: CAWTVGPGQPQHF. The CDR3 DNA follows: TGTGCCTGGACCGTGGGCCCGGGGCAGCCCCAGCATTTT.